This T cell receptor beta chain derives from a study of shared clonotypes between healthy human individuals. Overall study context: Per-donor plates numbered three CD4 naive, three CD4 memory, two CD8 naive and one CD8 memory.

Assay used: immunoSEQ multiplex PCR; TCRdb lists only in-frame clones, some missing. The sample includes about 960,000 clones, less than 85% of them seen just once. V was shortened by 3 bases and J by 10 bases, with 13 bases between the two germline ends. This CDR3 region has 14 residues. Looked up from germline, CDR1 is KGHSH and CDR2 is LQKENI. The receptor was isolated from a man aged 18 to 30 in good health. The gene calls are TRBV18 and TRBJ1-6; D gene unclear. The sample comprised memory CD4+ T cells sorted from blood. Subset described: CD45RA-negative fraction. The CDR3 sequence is CASSPTSAGSPLHF. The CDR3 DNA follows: TGTGCCAGCTCACCTACCTCAGCGGGGTCACCCCTCCACTTT.